A single sample is the source of the 27 T cell receptor beta chains below, sequenced in a study of blood T cell repertoires in COVID-19. Using immunoSEQ multiplex PCR, the repertoire was profiled, and TCRdb retains in-frame clones only, with some absent. The repertoire holds 220,000 or so clones, with about 90% as singletons. The sequenced sample was PBMCs or T cells enriched from blood (not recorded which). The receptors were gathered from a man aged 25 to 40 who had been exposed to COVID-19.

The CDR3 protein is CASSLPTGFTDTQYF. The CDR3 nucleotides are TGTGCCAGCAGCCTCCCGACAGGTTTCACAGATACGCAGTATTTT. This sequence joins TRBV5-5 and TRBJ2-3, with D tentatively TRBD1 (6 bases). The CDR3 is 15 amino acids. CDR1 SGHKS and CDR2 YYEKEE come from the germline V gene (reference sequence). With 4 bases removed from V and 2 bases from J, the gap between germline ends came to 14 bases.

In its sample, this clone ranks as medium-sized. The chain combines TRBV6-1 with TRBJ2-3; 10 bases are a match to TRBD2. CDR1 MNHNS and CDR2 SASEGT come from the germline V gene. V shed 4 bases, J shed 1 base, and the junction held 5 bases outside the gene matches. The CDR3 spans 16 residues. In DNA form, the CDR3 reads TGTGCCAGCAGTGCAGCAAGCGGGGGGGGCACAGATACGCAGTATTTT. Encoded protein: CASSAASGGGTDTQYF.

The CDR3 DNA reads as TGCGCCAGCAGCCCACGGACAGGGGGCTACATGTGGGTTGACACCATATATTTT. Amino acids: CASSPRTGGYMWVDTIYF. The chain has TRBV5-1 and TRBJ1-3; 11 nucleotides match TRBD1. The length of the CDR3 is 18 residues. After removal of 4 bases from V and 8 bases from J, the junction contained 17 bases not matched to a gene. Germline CDR1 reads SGHRS; CDR2 reads YFSETQ.

This CDR3 is CASSQDVASGGDYANEQFF. The DNA for the CDR3 is TGCGCCAGCAGCCAAGATGTCGCTAGCGGGGGGGACTACGCCAATGAGCAGTTCTTC. The chain employs TRBV4-3 and TRBJ2-1; 12 nucleotides align to TRBD2. There are 19 residues in the CDR3. CDR1 is LGHNA, CDR2 YSLEER, per germline. V shed 0 bases, J shed 6 bases, and the junction held 12 bases outside the gene matches.

V gene TRBV29-1 combines with J gene TRBJ2-1; 7 bases are shared with TRBD2. Germline V CDR1 and CDR2: SQVTM, ANQGSEA. Trimming took 4 bases from V and 5 from J; bases not matched to a gene: 26. The CDR3 sequence is 20 residues long. CDR3 loop: CSVVLEAGLSNWRENNEQFF. The CDR3 nucleotides read TGCAGCGTTGTTTTGGAAGCGGGACTATCTAACTGGAGGGAAAACAATGAGCAGTTCTTC.

The genes are TRBV7-8 and TRBJ2-7; unclear D gene. Trimming cost V 0 bases and J 6 bases, with 9 bases left between them. CDR1 SGHVS and CDR2 FQNEAQ come from the germline V gene. This CDR3 is built from 13 residues. CDR3 sequence: CASSLAAVREQYF. The CDR3 nucleotides read TGTGCCAGCAGCTTAGCGGCAGTCCGCGAGCAGTACTTC.

The chain carries TRBV27 and TRBJ1-2, with 8 bases fitting TRBD1. The germline V gene encodes CDR1 MNHEY and CDR2 SMNVEV (reference sequence). After removal of 3 bases from V and 6 bases from J, the junction contained 9 bases not matched to a gene. There are 15 residues in the CDR3. The DNA of the CDR3 is TGTGCCAGCAGTTTCCGTCAGGGGGCGAGTGATGGCTACACCTTC. Translation: CASSFRQGASDGYTF.

The CDR3 loop reads CASSLPPAGATEAFF. The CDR3 DNA reads TGTGCCAGCAGCTTACCACCGGCAGGTGCCACTGAAGCTTTCTTT. The chain employs TRBV11-1 and TRBJ1-1; D is unclear. The CDR3 runs to 15 residues. With 2 bases removed from V and 4 bases from J, the gap between germline ends came to 14 bases. The V gene's germline CDR1 is SGHAT and CDR2 FQDESV (reference sequence).

This chain connects TRBV4-2 to TRBJ1-3; D remains unclear. Trimming left V 1 base short and J 1 base short, with 8 bases between. CDR3 length: 15 residues. Germline CDR1 and CDR2: LGHNA and YNFKEQ. DNA for the CDR3: TGTGCCAGCAGCCAAGTCAGAAGTTCTGGAAACACCATATATTTT. Its translation is CASSQVRSSGNTIYF.

The chain links TRBV7-7 to TRBJ2-3; D unclear. Trimming shortened V by 1 base and J by 2 bases, and 4 bases separated the two germline ends. From germline, CDR1 is SSHAT and CDR2 FNYEAQ (reference sequence). The CDR3 consists of 13 residues. The CDR3 spells CASSLVYTDTQYF. The CDR3 nucleotides are TGTGCCAGCAGCTTAGTTTACACAGATACGCAGTATTTT.

This clone was observed a handful of times. The chain couples TRBV5-1 to TRBJ2-5; 7 nucleotides agree with TRBD1. Trimming cost V 4 bases and J 3 bases; bases outside gene matches: 12. The CDR3 sequence is 16 residues long. Germline CDR1 is SGHRS and CDR2 is YFSETQ. The DNA of the CDR3 is TGCGCCAGCAGCGTGACAGGGCCGCCTTCCAAAGAGACCCAGTACTTC. This encodes CASSVTGPPSKETQYF.

This sequence joins TRBV5-1 and TRBJ2-1; possibly TRBD1 for D (6 bases). The germline CDR1 and CDR2 sequences are SGHRS and YFSETQ. The ends were cut back, 0 bases at V and 8 bases at J, with 12 bases in the middle. The CDR3 is 14 amino acids. Here the CDR3 reads CASSLAGTLDEQFF. The CDR3 DNA follows: TGCGCCAGCAGCTTGGCCGGGACATTGGATGAGCAGTTCTTC.

The count of this clone is one. The J gene is TRBJ1-1, the V gene TRBV11-2; a possible D gene is TRBD1 (5 bases). Between the trimmed V and J ends, which lost 3 bases and 4 bases, there was a span of 12 bases. CDR3 length equals 14 residues. Germline V CDR1 and CDR2: SGHAT, FQNNGV. DNA of the CDR3: TGTGCCAGCAGCTTCCAGGGTAGGGGCACTGAAGCTTTCTTT. It specifies CASSFQGRGTEAFF.

The chain carries TRBV28 and TRBJ2-1; 7 bases fit TRBD2. The CDR3 totals 15 residues. Germline V gives CDR1 MDHEN, CDR2 SYDVKM. V shed 3 bases, J shed 4 bases, and the junction held 6 bases outside the gene matches. The CDR3: CASSFSAGEYNEQFF. DNA for the CDR3: TGTGCCAGCAGTTTTAGTGCGGGGGAATACAATGAGCAGTTCTTC.

The chain is built from TRBV3-1 (or the pseudogene TRBV3-2) and TRBJ1-6; TRBD1 might be the D (5 bases). Germline loops: CDR1 LGHDT, CDR2 YNNKEL (reference sequence). The CDR3 length is 16 residues. Trimming removed 1 base at V and 3 bases at J, with 10 bases between. CDR3 sequence reads: CASSQGGRVYNSPLHF. The CDR3 DNA reads as TGTGCCAGCAGCCAAGGGGGGAGGGTCTATAATTCACCCCTCCACTTT.

This clone was seen just once. V usage is TRBV15 and J usage is TRBJ1-5; D may be TRBD1 (5 bases). Germline values: CDR1 LNHNV, CDR2 YYDKDF (reference sequence). This CDR3 region has 16 residues. With 0 bases removed from V and 8 bases from J, the gap between germline ends came to 17 bases. CDR3: CATSRDVGGFGKPQHF. CDR3 DNA sequence: TGTGCCACCAGCAGAGATGTGGGGGGTTTTGGTAAGCCCCAGCATTTT.

The CDR3 here is CASSSRLAGGPETQYF. CDR3 sequence (DNA): TGTGCCAGCAGCTCCAGACTAGCGGGGGGGCCGGAGACCCAGTACTTC. The rearrangement joins TRBV5-5 to TRBJ2-5, with 14 bases identical to TRBD2. Germline CDR1 is SGHKS and CDR2 is YYEKEE (reference sequence). With V trimmed by 3 bases and J by 5 bases, 6 bases remained unmatched. This CDR3 spans 16 amino acids.

The count of this clone is one. V gene TRBV28 combines with J gene TRBJ1-5; 10 bases line up with TRBD1. CDR3 length: 14 amino acids. CDR1 is MDHEN and CDR2 is SYDVKM in the germline V gene. V lost 6 bases to trimming and J lost 7 bases; unmatched junction nucleotides: 6. The CDR3 DNA is TGTGCCAGCAGGACAGGGGGCGAGGAACAGCCCCAGCATTTT. Translating it yields CASRTGGEEQPQHF.

The chain is built from TRBV7-9 and TRBJ2-5, with D unresolved. V was trimmed by 5 bases and J by 5 bases, leaving 9 bases between them. CDR3 length equals 12 residues. Germline V gene data show CDR1 as SEHNR and CDR2 as FQNEAQ (reference sequence). CDR3 DNA: TGTGCCAGCAGCGTTGACTTGGAGACCCAGTACTTC. It codes for CASSVDLETQYF.

The J gene is TRBJ1-1, the V gene TRBV29-1; TRBD1 is a possible D gene (6 bases). There are 12 residues in the CDR3. The ends were cut back, 6 bases at V and 1 base at J, with 9 bases in the middle. Germline V gene data show CDR1 as SQVTM and CDR2 as ANQGSEA. The chain's CDR3 is CSVKGQNTEAFF. CDR3 DNA: TGCAGCGTCAAGGGACAGAACACTGAAGCTTTCTTT. The whole variable domain, filled in from reference TRBV29-1 and TRBJ1-1, reads SAVISQKPSRDICQRGTSLTIQCQVDSQVTMMFWYRQQPGQSLTLIATANQGSEATYESGFVIDKFPISRPNLTFSTLTVSNMSPEDSSIYLCSVKGQNTEAFFGQGTRLTVV.

This clone was seen a handful of times. The chain employs TRBV18 and TRBJ1-4; D remains ambiguous. Between the trimmed V and J ends, which lost 1 base and 8 bases, there was a span of 5 bases. Germline CDR1 KGHSH, CDR2 LQKENI. The CDR3 is made up of 12 amino acids. The CDR3, as DNA: TGTGCCAGCTCACCACTTGGCGAAAAACTGTTTTTT. Translated, it gives CASSPLGEKLFF.

DNA of the CDR3: TGCGCCAGCAGCCAAAATAGGGGACAGATCTACGAGCAGTACTTC. This sequence encodes CASSQNRGQIYEQYF. The chain combines TRBV4-3 with TRBJ2-7, with 7 bases identical to TRBD1. With 2 bases clipped from V and 3 bases from J, the junction kept 7 bases outside the gene matches. Germline loops: CDR1 LGHNA, CDR2 YSLEER. The CDR3 spans 15 residues.

The chain carries TRBV5-1 and TRBJ1-2, with 7 bases identical to TRBD1. The CDR3 is 19 amino acids. Germline CDR1 reads SGHRS; CDR2 reads YFSETQ. With 0 bases clipped from V and 3 bases from J, the junction kept 17 bases outside the gene matches. CDR3: CASSLGFRVGRGPDYGYTF. In nucleotides, the CDR3 is TGCGCCAGCAGCTTGGGGTTTCGTGTCGGTAGGGGGCCAGACTATGGCTACACCTTC.

The genes are TRBV7-3 and TRBJ2-1; 8 bases fit TRBD2. The germline V gene encodes CDR1 SGHTA and CDR2 FQGTGA. Unmatched junction bases numbered 8, after V lost 2 bases and J lost 8 bases. The CDR3 runs 15 residues. For the CDR3, the DNA is TGTGCCAGCAGCTTACTCGGGGGGGAAAACGATGAGCAGTTCTTC. Amino acid sequence: CASSLLGGENDEQFF.

V is TRBV4-1 and J is TRBJ1-6; D is unclear. The CDR3 runs 14 residues. Germline V CDR1 and CDR2: MGHRA, YSYEKL. The V and J ends lost 2 bases and 10 bases respectively, with 12 bases between them. CDR3 protein: CASSQSGDGSPLHF. In nucleotides, the CDR3 is TGCGCCAGCAGCCAATCCGGGGATGGATCACCCCTCCACTTT.

The genes are TRBV9 and TRBJ2-3; D might be TRBD1 (5 bases). Germline V gene sequence: CDR1 SGDLS, CDR2 YYNGEE. The CDR3 loop spans 15 amino acids. V gave up 0 bases and J gave up 1 base, with 9 bases separating them. The CDR3 region is CASSVDDSRTDTQYF. In DNA form, the CDR3 reads TGTGCCAGCAGCGTAGACGACAGCCGCACAGATACGCAGTATTTT.

Written as DNA, the CDR3 is TGTGCCAGCCAGACAGGGGGTGCGAACACTGAAGCTTTCTTT. Translation: CASQTGGANTEAFF. The chain employs TRBV2 and TRBJ1-1, with 9 bases aligning to TRBD1. V gave up 8 bases and J gave up 1 base; unmatched junction bases: 5. CDR3 size: 14 residues. Germline V gene sequence: CDR1 SNHLY, CDR2 FYNNEI.